This TCR beta chain stems from a study of OX40 agonist ivuxolimab in advanced cancers. Study findings and constraints: Mean expanded clone counts were higher in CD8+ than CD4+ T cells.

Only in-frame clones appear in the TCRdb table, and some are missing; sequencing was by immunoSEQ multiplex PCR. This sample has around 76,000 clones, with 86% found just once. On this clone: The target antigen is unknown.

The V gene's germline CDR1 is SGHDT and CDR2 YYEEEE. V was cut by 2 bases and J by 9 bases, with 12 bases left in between. The CDR3 loop spans 14 amino acids. This TCR derives from an adult with an advanced solid tumor such as melanoma, head and neck, liver or kidney cancer. V gene TRBV5-6 combines with J gene TRBJ1-6, with D possibly TRBD1 on 5 matching bases. The material sequenced was CD4+ or CD8+ T cells sorted from blood, taken in a trial of the OX40 agonist ivuxolimab. The CDR3 DNA reads as TGTGCCAGCAGCTTAATTAGCCAGGGTTCACCCCTCCACTTT. Translating it yields CASSLISQGSPLHF.